The clone carrying this T cell receptor (beta chain) was recorded at least ten times. The sample is drawn from a study of blood T cell repertoires in COVID-19. This table comes from immunoSEQ multiplex PCR, and its TCRdb copy is limited to in-frame clones, with some not included. The sample has about 440,000 clones, around 89% seen once. Material for sequencing was peripheral blood. The sequence was obtained from a woman between 25 and 40 years old with acute or convalescent COVID-19.

CDR3 DNA sequence: TGTGCCAGCAGGTCCACCCTAGATGGCTACACCTTC. It specifies CASRSTLDGYTF. The rearrangement links TRBV2 to TRBJ1-2; D not certain. CDR1 SNHLY and CDR2 FYNNEI come from the germline V gene. V was shortened by 6 bases and J by 6 bases, with 11 bases between the two germline ends. The CDR3 has 12 amino acids.